The 25 T cell receptor beta chains below come from one sample, sequenced in a study of cytomegalovirus exposure and HLA in healthy donors. Primers: 60 Vbeta forward and 13 Jbeta reverse. Sequenced by immunoSEQ multiplex PCR; TCRdb stores in-frame clones only, minus some. Among about 120,000 clones listed, approximately 80% were seen once. The sequencing sample was made of PBMCs. The receptors shown here come from a woman aged 40 to 50 in good health and CMV-seronegative.

This chain joins TRBV30 and TRBJ2-1, with 11 bases identical to TRBD2. V lost 1 base to trimming and J lost 5 bases; unmatched junction nucleotides: 7. Per germline, CDR1 GTSNPN and CDR2 SVGIG (reference sequence). The CDR3 sequence is 16 residues long. The CDR3 coding sequence is TGTGCCTGGAGTGGGGTTACTAGCGGGGGACACAATGAGCAGTTCTTC. It yields the protein CAWSGVTSGGHNEQFF. The whole variable domain, filled in from reference TRBV30 and TRBJ2-1, reads SQTIHQWPATLVQPVGSPLSLECTVEGTSNPNLYWYRQAAGRGLQLLFYSVGIGQISSEVPQNLSASRPQDRQFILSSKKLLLSDSGFYLCAWSGVTSGGHNEQFFGPGTRLTVL.

This clone was seen a handful of times. The J gene is TRBJ1-4, the V gene TRBV4-2, with TRBD1 matching over 9 bases. CDR3 length: 16 residues. The germline gives CDR1 LGHNA, CDR2 YNFKEQ. V was pared by 1 base and J by 6 bases, with 6 bases of the junction left unmatched. CDR3 coding DNA: TGTGCCAGCAGCCAAGTCCCGACAGGGGGGTATGAAAAACTGTTTTTT. Protein sequence: CASSQVPTGGYEKLFF.

The chain carries TRBV6-1 and TRBJ2-7; 11 nucleotides match TRBD1. The CDR3 consists of 16 residues. Germline V gene sequence: CDR1 MNHNS, CDR2 SASEGT. V shed 2 bases and J 3 bases; nucleotides not matched to a gene: 6. CDR3 loop: CASSESSGTGGYEQYF. CDR3 nucleotide sequence: TGTGCCAGCAGTGAATCCTCCGGGACAGGGGGCTACGAGCAGTACTTC.

The rearrangement links TRBV29-1 to TRBJ2-7; D is undetermined. The CDR3 runs to 11 residues. Germline lookup yields CDR1 SQVTM and CDR2 ANQGSEA. Deletions cut 5 bases from V and 0 bases from J, with 5 bases between. In nucleotides, the CDR3 is TGCAGCGTTCACACCTCCTACGAGCAGTACTTC. The encoded protein is CSVHTSYEQYF.

CDR3 protein: CASSQDLGWTSGGEQFF. CDR3 coding DNA: TGCGCCAGCAGCCAAGATTTGGGGTGGACTAGCGGAGGCGAGCAGTTCTTC. The chain is built from TRBV4-3 and TRBJ2-1, with 10 bases identical to TRBD2. The CDR3 sequence is 17 residues long. Losses at the gene ends were 0 bases for V and 10 bases for J; bases not matched to a gene: 12. Germline values: CDR1 LGHNA, CDR2 YSLEER.

The chain has TRBV6-1 and TRBJ2-4, with 8 positions matching TRBD1. CDR1 MNHNS and CDR2 SASEGT come from the germline V gene. J was trimmed by 2 bases and V by 2 bases; bases with no gene match: 11. The CDR3 has 18 residues. CDR3 loop: CASSELSPGQGTKNIQYF. In DNA form, the CDR3 reads TGTGCCAGCAGTGAACTCTCTCCCGGACAGGGCACCAAAAACATTCAGTACTTC.

The chain combines TRBV6-5 with TRBJ2-7, with a tentative D call TRBD2 (5 bases). Trimming shortened V by 7 bases and J by 0 bases, and 13 bases separated the two germline ends. This CDR3 spans 14 amino acids. From germline, CDR1 is MNHEY and CDR2 SVGAGI. The CDR3 sequence: CASIEGRYSYEQYF. Here the CDR3 DNA reads TGTGCCAGCATAGAGGGCAGATACTCCTACGAGCAGTACTTC.

This chain links TRBV7-9 with TRBJ2-4; D not resolved. V was cut by 5 bases and J by 0 bases, with 14 bases left in between. Germline V gene sequence: CDR1 SEHNR, CDR2 FQNEAQ (reference sequence). The CDR3 is 16 residues long. Here the CDR3 DNA reads TGTGCCAGCAGCACAACAGAATCGAAAGCCAAAAACATTCAGTACTTC. It yields the protein CASSTTESKAKNIQYF.

The chain couples TRBV7-3 to TRBJ2-2; TRBD2 matches 14 bases. The V and J ends lost 4 bases and 1 base, in that order; junction bases with no gene match: 8. CDR3 length: 19 amino acids. Germline V lookup: CDR1 SGHTA, CDR2 FQGTGA. The CDR3 DNA follows: TGTGCCAGCAGCTCAGTCCCGGGACTAGCGGGGGTGAACACCGGGGAGCTGTTTTTT. Amino acid sequence: CASSSVPGLAGVNTGELFF.

The rearrangement uses TRBV11-3 and TRBJ1-1; D not resolved. Between the trimmed V and J ends, which lost 5 bases and 2 bases, there was a span of 12 bases. Germline V CDR1 and CDR2: SGHNT, YENEEA. This CDR3 comprises 14 residues. CDR3 protein: CASSPNGRNTEAFF. Here the CDR3 DNA reads TGTGCCAGCAGCCCCAATGGGAGAAACACTGAAGCTTTCTTT.

This clone was recorded only once. The rearrangement uses TRBV2 and TRBJ2-3; 14 bases agree with TRBD2. The length of the CDR3 is 19 residues. V trimming: 4 bases; J trimming: 5 bases; junction bases outside the gene matches: 14. Germline V CDR1 and CDR2: SNHLY, FYNNEI. For the CDR3, the DNA is TGTGCCAGCAGTGGGGGGACTAGCGGGGGTAGGAGGAGGGGAGATACGCAGTATTTT. This codes for CASSGGTSGGRRRGDTQYF.

The rearrangement uses TRBV5-1 and TRBJ2-5; TRBD2 aligns across 13 bases. Per the germline V gene, CDR1 is SGHRS and CDR2 is YFSETQ. J was trimmed by 2 bases and V by 4 bases; bases with no gene match: 11. There are 18 residues in the CDR3. CDR3 in DNA: TGCGCCAGCAGCCAAGGACTAGCGGGGGCCCGCCTTCAAGAGACCCAGTACTTC. This sequence encodes CASSQGLAGARLQETQYF.

The rearrangement uses TRBV27 and TRBJ2-1, with TRBD2 as a possible D gene (7 bases). There are 14 residues in the CDR3. V dropped 6 bases and J dropped 8 bases, with 17 bases sitting between them. Germline V gives CDR1 MNHEY, CDR2 SMNVEV (reference sequence). The DNA of the CDR3 is TGTGCCAGCAGCTGGGAGGGGGGCCGCGATGAGCAGTTCTTC. Encoded protein: CASSWEGGRDEQFF.

The CDR3 protein is CASSPIGQGAGEQYF. CDR3 nucleotide sequence: TGTGCCAGCTCACCAATTGGACAGGGGGCTGGCGAGCAGTACTTC. V usage is TRBV18 and J usage is TRBJ2-7; 11 bases are shared with TRBD1. CDR1 is KGHSH, CDR2 LQKENI, per germline. The CDR3 is 15 amino acids. The trim removed 2 bases at V and 6 bases at J, leaving 6 bases unmatched.

The chain employs TRBV19 and TRBJ1-3, with 9 bases lining up with TRBD1. The ends lost 3 bases at V and 3 bases at J; junction bases unmatched: 6. Germline V gene sequence: CDR1 LNHDA, CDR2 SQIVND (reference sequence). CDR3 length: 16 residues. The CDR3 is CASSISDRGFGNTIYF. In nucleotides, the CDR3 is TGTGCCAGTAGTATCTCCGACAGGGGGTTTGGAAACACCATATATTTT.

The chain recombines TRBV19 with TRBJ2-3; tentative D call: TRBD2 (6 bases). With 7 bases removed from V and 3 bases from J, the gap between germline ends came to 14 bases. Per germline, CDR1 LNHDA and CDR2 SQIVND (reference sequence). The CDR3 contains 14 residues. The CDR3 sequence: CASKFRESTDTQYF. The CDR3 DNA is TGTGCCAGTAAGTTCCGGGAGAGTACAGATACGCAGTATTTT. Filled out from reference TRBV19 and TRBJ2-3, the complete variable domain reads DGGITQSPKYLFRKEGQNVTLSCEQNLNHDAMYWYRQDPGQGLRLIYYSQIVNDFQKGDIAEGYSVSREKKESFPLTVTSAQKNPTAFYLCASKFRESTDTQYFGPGTRLTVL.

The V call is TRBV19, the J call TRBJ2-5; 11 nucleotides line up with TRBD2. The CDR3 sequence is 14 residues long. Germline V gene lookup returns CDR1 LNHDA and CDR2 SQIVND (reference sequence). V shed 4 bases, J shed 3 bases, and the junction held 1 base outside the gene matches. The CDR3 spells CASSKTSGKETQYF. CDR3 DNA: TGTGCCAGTAGTAAGACTAGCGGGAAAGAGACCCAGTACTTC.

This chain connects TRBV4-3 to TRBJ2-5, with TRBD1 matching over 10 bases. CDR1 is LGHNA, CDR2 YSLEER, per germline. The CDR3 is made up of 16 amino acids. V lost 1 base to trimming and J lost 3 bases; unmatched junction nucleotides: 5. CDR3 protein: CASSQVTGTGEETQYF. CDR3 DNA: TGCGCCAGCAGCCAAGTTACCGGGACAGGGGAAGAGACCCAGTACTTC.

The gene calls are TRBV11-3 and TRBJ2-1, with unresolved D. Germline CDR1 SGHNT, CDR2 YENEEA. The CDR3 runs to 14 residues. V dropped 1 base and J dropped 4 bases, with 8 bases sitting between them. The CDR3 here is CASSLGFGYNEQFF. CDR3 bases: TGTGCCAGCAGCTTAGGTTTCGGTTACAATGAGCAGTTCTTC.

V gene TRBV27 combines with J gene TRBJ2-7; TRBD2 matches 14 bases. V dropped 5 bases and J dropped 5; count of bases not matched to a gene: 11. Per germline, CDR1 MNHEY and CDR2 SMNVEV (reference sequence). The CDR3 runs to 17 residues. The CDR3, as DNA: TGTGCCAGCAGTATTCGGACTAGCGGGGGGCCGAGCAACGAGCAGTACTTC. It translates to CASSIRTSGGPSNEQYF.

The chain combines TRBV18 with TRBJ1-2; a weak D match, TRBD1 (5 bases). This CDR3 comprises 16 residues. Germline V gives CDR1 KGHSH, CDR2 LQKENI. Trimming pared 3 bases from V and 4 bases from J, leaving 18 bases between. The CDR3 bases are TGTGCCAGCTCACCCGGGTTTCAGGGTGGCTCCTATGGCTACACCTTC. As protein: CASSPGFQGGSYGYTF.

The rearrangement links TRBV4-2 to TRBJ2-5; 14 positions agree with TRBD2. The CDR3 runs to 19 residues. The V gene's germline CDR1 is LGHNA and CDR2 YNFKEQ. V lost 5 bases to trimming and J lost 1 base; unmatched junction nucleotides: 12. The CDR3 loop is CASSALRPGTSGGQETQYF. CDR3 DNA sequence: TGTGCCAGCAGCGCGCTAAGACCCGGGACTAGCGGGGGCCAAGAGACCCAGTACTTC.

This clone has a handful of counts. This chain links TRBV6-1 with TRBJ2-5, with D tentatively TRBD2 (7 bases). V lost 2 bases, J lost 5 bases, and 12 bases lay in between. Germline CDR1 and CDR2: MNHNS and SASEGT. The CDR3 runs to 14 residues. DNA of the CDR3: TGTGCCAGCAGTGAATCACAGGGAGGGGAGACCCAGTACTTC. Translating it yields CASSESQGGETQYF.

This clone has just one count. The rearrangement links TRBV7-7 to TRBJ2-5, with a tentative D call TRBD2 (7 bases). The CDR3 has 14 amino acids. The germline V gene encodes CDR1 SSHAT and CDR2 FNYEAQ (reference sequence). Trimming pared 2 bases from V and 4 bases from J, leaving 11 bases between. CDR3 protein: CASSLKGGGETQYF. The CDR3 nucleotides read TGTGCCAGCAGCTTAAAGGGGGGGGGAGAGACCCAGTACTTC. Looking up the rest from reference TRBV7-7 and TRBJ2-5 gives the full variable domain: GAGVSQSPRYKVTKRGQDVTLRCDPISSHATLYWYQQALGQGPEFLTYFNYEAQPDKSGLPSDRFSAERPEGSISTLTIQRTEQRDSAMYRCASSLKGGGETQYFGPGTRLLVL.

A note on this clone: The sample holds other DNA sequences that translate to the same CDR3. This chain links TRBV30 with TRBJ1-5; the match to TRBD1 covers 8 bases. With V trimmed by 3 bases and J by 5 bases, 3 bases remained unmatched. Germline CDR1 is GTSNPN and CDR2 is SVGIG (reference sequence). There are 13 residues in the CDR3. The CDR3: CAWSKQGDQPQHF. CDR3 bases: TGTGCCTGGAGCAAACAGGGGGATCAGCCCCAGCATTTT.